Listed below are T cell receptor beta chains from one sample, sequenced in a study of blood T cell repertoires in COVID-19. Clones were read by immunoSEQ multiplex PCR, and TCRdb kept only the in-frame ones, dropping some. The table has roughly 210,000 clones, about 88% seen once. Source material: peripheral blood. These receptors all stem from a man in his 70s with acute or convalescent COVID-19. Each CDR3 is given with its conserved first and last residue. The order of the fields is V gene, J gene, CDR3 protein.

v_call: TRBV27
j_call: TRBJ1-2
cdr3_aa: CASHPGGRPSYGYTF

v_call: TRBV6-1
j_call: TRBJ2-1
cdr3_aa: CASSEWIKAGSYNEQFF

v_call: TRBV2
j_call: TRBJ2-5
cdr3_aa: CASSVGAGRQETQYF

v_call: TRBV10-2
j_call: TRBJ2-7
cdr3_aa: CASRGQGAGEQYF

v_call: TRBV9
j_call: TRBJ2-2
cdr3_aa: CASSVQKGLAGETGELFF

v_call: TRBV19
j_call: TRBJ2-7
cdr3_aa: CASSSPLGHYEQYF

v_call: TRBV5-1
j_call: TRBJ1-2
cdr3_aa: CASSGDVTGAEAGGYTF

v_call: TRBV28
j_call: TRBJ1-6
cdr3_aa: CASSSGQGASGDSPLHF

v_call: TRBV5-1
j_call: TRBJ2-3
cdr3_aa: CASSMNSGGRTDTQYF

v_call: TRBV12-3/TRBV12-4
j_call: TRBJ1-3
cdr3_aa: CASNSVGGNTIYF

v_call: TRBV27
j_call: TRBJ2-1
cdr3_aa: CATGDRGSQFF

v_call: TRBV7-2
j_call: TRBJ2-4
cdr3_aa: CASSLMVRNIQYF

v_call: TRBV7-2
j_call: TRBJ1-2
cdr3_aa: CASSLDTGVGGYTF

v_call: TRBV6-1
j_call: TRBJ1-4
cdr3_aa: CASSVRGPLIQFEKLFF

v_call: TRBV6-5
j_call: TRBJ1-2
cdr3_aa: CASTTGVRGYTF

v_call: TRBV28
j_call: TRBJ1-4
cdr3_aa: CASSSMGDSLRNEKLFF

v_call: TRBV20-1
j_call: TRBJ2-1
cdr3_aa: CSASGYSHVDRIYNEQFF

v_call: TRBV28
j_call: TRBJ1-5
cdr3_aa: CASSPAAGGNQPQHF

v_call: TRBV5-1
j_call: TRBJ2-7
cdr3_aa: CASSTGDGPPNEQYF

v_call: TRBV4-1
j_call: TRBJ2-7
cdr3_aa: CASSQAVGGPYEQYF

v_call: TRBV10-3
j_call: TRBJ1-1
cdr3_aa: CAISELGGNTEAFF

v_call: TRBV5-8
j_call: TRBJ2-4
cdr3_aa: CASSFGTVGGIQYF

v_call: TRBV3-1/TRBV3-2
j_call: TRBJ2-2
cdr3_aa: CASSFSGSDTGELFF

v_call: TRBV18
j_call: TRBJ2-5
cdr3_aa: CASSRTYQETQYF

v_call: TRBV5-4
j_call: TRBJ1-3
cdr3_aa: CASSLLRDSGNTIYF

v_call: TRBV9
j_call: TRBJ1-2
cdr3_aa: CASSPQAQGNYGYTF

v_call: TRBV6-5
j_call: TRBJ1-1
cdr3_aa: CASSRVGGTEAFF

v_call: TRBV28
j_call: TRBJ2-3
cdr3_aa: CASSLGRGGSTQYF

v_call: TRBV11-2
j_call: TRBJ2-1
cdr3_aa: CASSLDNMGQTYNEQFF

v_call: TRBV6-5
j_call: TRBJ1-2
cdr3_aa: CASSYGTGGYGYTF

v_call: TRBV5-1
j_call: TRBJ1-1
cdr3_aa: CASSQGQGMNTEAFF

v_call: TRBV4-1
j_call: TRBJ1-1
cdr3_aa: CASSQEIRVPAYAGAFF

v_call: TRBV29-1
j_call: TRBJ1-2
cdr3_aa: CSVRSSGTGGSGYTF

v_call: TRBV6-5
j_call: TRBJ1-3
cdr3_aa: CASSSIDREGNTIYF

v_call: TRBV7-2
j_call: TRBJ2-7
cdr3_aa: CASSTSTSGRYEQYF

v_call: TRBV5-6
j_call: TRBJ1-2
cdr3_aa: CASSLPQGVSGYTF

v_call: TRBV7-3
j_call: TRBJ1-6
cdr3_aa: CASSLGTGSSYNSPLHF

v_call: TRBV10-3
j_call: TRBJ2-6
cdr3_aa: CAISAQVLLSGANVLTF

v_call: TRBV18
j_call: TRBJ2-1
cdr3_aa: CASSPWTVDEQFF

v_call: TRBV20-1
j_call: TRBJ2-7
cdr3_aa: CSARGGSEQYF

v_call: TRBV21-1
j_call: TRBJ1-5
cdr3_aa: CASSKRQGVCNQPQHF

v_call: TRBV7-2
j_call: TRBJ2-7
cdr3_aa: CASSLSGTSGILGEQYF

v_call: TRBV7-2
j_call: TRBJ2-1
cdr3_aa: CASSLDRLAGSYNEQFF

v_call: TRBV5-1
j_call: TRBJ2-3
cdr3_aa: CASRDRGADTQYF

v_call: TRBV11-3
j_call: TRBJ2-7
cdr3_aa: CASSSGGTGEQYF

v_call: TRBV5-1
j_call: TRBJ2-3
cdr3_aa: CASSLRGQSTDTQYF